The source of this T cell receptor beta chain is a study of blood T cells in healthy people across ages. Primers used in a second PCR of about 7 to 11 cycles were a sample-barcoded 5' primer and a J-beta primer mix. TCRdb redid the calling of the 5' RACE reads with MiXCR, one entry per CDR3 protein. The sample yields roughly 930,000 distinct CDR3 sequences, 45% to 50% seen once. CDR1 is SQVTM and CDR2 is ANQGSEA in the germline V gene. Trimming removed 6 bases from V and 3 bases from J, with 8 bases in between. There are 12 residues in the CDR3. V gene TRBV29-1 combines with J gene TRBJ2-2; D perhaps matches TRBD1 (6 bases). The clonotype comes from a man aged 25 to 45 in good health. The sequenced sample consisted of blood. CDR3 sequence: CSVAGDTGELFF. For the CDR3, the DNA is TGCAGCGTCGCAGGGGACACCGGGGAGCTGTTTTTT.